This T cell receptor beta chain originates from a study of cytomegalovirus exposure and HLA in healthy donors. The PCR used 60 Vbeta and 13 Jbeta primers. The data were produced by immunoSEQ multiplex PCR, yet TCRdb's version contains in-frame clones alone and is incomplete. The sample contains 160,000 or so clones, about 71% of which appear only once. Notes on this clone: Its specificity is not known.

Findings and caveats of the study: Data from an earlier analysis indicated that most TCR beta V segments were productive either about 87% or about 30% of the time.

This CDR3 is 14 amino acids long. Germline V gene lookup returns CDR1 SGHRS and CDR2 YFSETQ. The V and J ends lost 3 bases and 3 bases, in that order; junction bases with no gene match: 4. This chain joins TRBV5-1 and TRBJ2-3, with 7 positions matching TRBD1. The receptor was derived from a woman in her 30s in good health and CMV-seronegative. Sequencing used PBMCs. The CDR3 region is CASSWTGMTDTQYF. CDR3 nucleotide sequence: TGCGCCAGCAGCTGGACAGGTATGACAGATACGCAGTATTTT.